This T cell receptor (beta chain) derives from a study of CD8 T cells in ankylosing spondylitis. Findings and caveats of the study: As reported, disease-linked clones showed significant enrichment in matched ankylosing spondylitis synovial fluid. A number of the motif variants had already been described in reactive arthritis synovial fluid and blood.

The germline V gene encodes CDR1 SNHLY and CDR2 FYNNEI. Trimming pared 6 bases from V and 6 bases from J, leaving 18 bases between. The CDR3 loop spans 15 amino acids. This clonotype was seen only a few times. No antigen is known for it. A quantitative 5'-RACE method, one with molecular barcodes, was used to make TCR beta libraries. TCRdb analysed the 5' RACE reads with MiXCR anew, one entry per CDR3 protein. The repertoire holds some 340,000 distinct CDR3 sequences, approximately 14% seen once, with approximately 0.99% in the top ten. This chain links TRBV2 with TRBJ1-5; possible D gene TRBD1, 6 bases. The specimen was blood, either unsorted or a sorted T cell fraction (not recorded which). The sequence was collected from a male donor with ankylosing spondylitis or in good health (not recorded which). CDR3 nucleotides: TGTGCCAGCAGAGGAACAGTGAAGGGGGGTCAGCCCCAGCATTTT. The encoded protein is CASRGTVKGGQPQHF.